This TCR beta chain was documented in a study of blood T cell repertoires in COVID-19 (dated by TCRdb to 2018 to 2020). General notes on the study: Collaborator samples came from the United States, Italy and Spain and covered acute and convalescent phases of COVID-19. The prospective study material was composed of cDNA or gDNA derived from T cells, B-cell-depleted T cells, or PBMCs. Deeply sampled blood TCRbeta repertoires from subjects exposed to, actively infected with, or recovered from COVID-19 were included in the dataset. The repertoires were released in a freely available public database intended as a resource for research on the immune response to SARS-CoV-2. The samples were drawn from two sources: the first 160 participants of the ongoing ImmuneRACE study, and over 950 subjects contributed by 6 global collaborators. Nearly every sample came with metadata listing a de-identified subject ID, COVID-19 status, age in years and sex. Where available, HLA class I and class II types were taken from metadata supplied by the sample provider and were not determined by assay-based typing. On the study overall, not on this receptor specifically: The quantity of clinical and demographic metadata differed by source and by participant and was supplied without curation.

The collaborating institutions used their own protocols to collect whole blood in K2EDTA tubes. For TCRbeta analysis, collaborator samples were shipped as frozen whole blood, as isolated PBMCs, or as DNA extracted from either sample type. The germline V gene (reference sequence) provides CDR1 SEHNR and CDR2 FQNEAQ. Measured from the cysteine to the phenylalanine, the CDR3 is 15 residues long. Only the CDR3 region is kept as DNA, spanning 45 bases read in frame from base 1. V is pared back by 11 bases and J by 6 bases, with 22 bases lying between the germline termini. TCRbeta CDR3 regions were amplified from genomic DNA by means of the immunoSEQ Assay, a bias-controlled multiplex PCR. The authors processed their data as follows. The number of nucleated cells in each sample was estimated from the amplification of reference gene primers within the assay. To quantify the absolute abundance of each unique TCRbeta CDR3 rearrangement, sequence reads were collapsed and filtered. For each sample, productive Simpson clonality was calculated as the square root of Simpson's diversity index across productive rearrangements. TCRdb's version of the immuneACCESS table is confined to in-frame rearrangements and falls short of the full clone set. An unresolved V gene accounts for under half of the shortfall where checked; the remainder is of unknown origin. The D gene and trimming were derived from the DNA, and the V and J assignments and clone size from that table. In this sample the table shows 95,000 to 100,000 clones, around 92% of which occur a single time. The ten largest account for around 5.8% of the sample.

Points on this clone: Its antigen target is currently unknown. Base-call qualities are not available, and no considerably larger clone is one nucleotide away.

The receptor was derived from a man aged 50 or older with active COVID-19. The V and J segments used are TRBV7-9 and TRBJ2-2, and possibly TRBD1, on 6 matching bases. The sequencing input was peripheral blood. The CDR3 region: CAAPTSEGVAGELFF. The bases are TGTGCCGCCCCTACCTCTGAGGGGGTGGCCGGGGAGCTGTTTTTT.